The source of this T cell receptor (beta chain) is a study of blood T cell repertoires in COVID-19. CDR3 length: 15 residues. Losses at the gene ends were 5 bases for V and 5 bases for J; bases not matched to a gene: 11. Per the germline V gene, CDR1 is SGHRS and CDR2 is YFSETQ. Residents of 24 US areas, aged about 18 to 100 years, made up the participants. Original analysis: Estimation of nucleated cell counts relied on the amplification of reference gene primers. The repertoire was sequenced with immunoSEQ multiplex PCR; TCRdb's copy has only in-frame clones and lacks some. Clone size and the V and J calls come from that table; the DNA yielded D and trimming. This sample has some 260,000 clones, with 85% to 90% found just once.

The sample was PBMCs or T cells enriched from blood (not recorded which). The TCR comes from a man in his forties who had recovered from COVID-19. The rearrangement uses TRBV5-1 and TRBJ2-7; 9 bases match TRBD2. The CDR3 sequence is CASRFIAGAENEQYF. The DNA for the CDR3 is TGCGCCAGCAGATTTATAGCGGGAGCGGAAAACGAGCAGTACTTC.